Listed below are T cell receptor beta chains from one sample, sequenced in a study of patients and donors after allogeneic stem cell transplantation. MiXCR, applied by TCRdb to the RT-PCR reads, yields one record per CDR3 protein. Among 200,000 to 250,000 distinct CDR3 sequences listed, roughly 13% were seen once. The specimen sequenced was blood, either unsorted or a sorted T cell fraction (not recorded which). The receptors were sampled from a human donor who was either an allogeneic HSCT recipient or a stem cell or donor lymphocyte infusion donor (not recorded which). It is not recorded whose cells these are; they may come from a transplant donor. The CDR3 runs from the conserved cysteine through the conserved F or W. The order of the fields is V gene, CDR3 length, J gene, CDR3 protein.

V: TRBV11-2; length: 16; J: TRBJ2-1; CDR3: CASSSYSGRAYNEQFF
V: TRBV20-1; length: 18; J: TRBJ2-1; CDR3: CSARAFKLAGGPHNEQFF
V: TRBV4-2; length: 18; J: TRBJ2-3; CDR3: CASSQAGAAPGGTDTQYF
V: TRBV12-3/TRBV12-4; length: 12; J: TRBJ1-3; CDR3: CASTIRGMAIYF
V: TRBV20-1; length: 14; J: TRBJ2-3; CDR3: CSAKWTGGTDTQYF
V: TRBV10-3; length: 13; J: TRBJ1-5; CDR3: CAISEKGNQPQHF
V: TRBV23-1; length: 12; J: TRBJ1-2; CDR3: CASSPRLNGYTF
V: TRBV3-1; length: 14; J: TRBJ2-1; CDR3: CASSRDWSETEQFF
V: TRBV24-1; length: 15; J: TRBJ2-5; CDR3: CATSRTSGGAETQYF
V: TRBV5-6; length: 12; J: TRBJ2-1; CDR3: CASSQGNWEQFF
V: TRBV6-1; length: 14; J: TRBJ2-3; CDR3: CASRRTGTTDTQYF
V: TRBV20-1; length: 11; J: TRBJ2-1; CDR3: CSATYFNEQFF
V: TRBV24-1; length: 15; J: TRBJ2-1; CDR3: CATSDVGTSINEQFF
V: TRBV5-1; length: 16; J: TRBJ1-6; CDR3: CASSRGSDRANSPLHF
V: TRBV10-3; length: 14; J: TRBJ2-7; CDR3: CAIKPGQATYEQYF
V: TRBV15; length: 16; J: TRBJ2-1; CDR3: CATSRAVGVSYNEQFF
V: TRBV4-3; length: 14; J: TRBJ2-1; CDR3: CASSQDVGNNEQFF
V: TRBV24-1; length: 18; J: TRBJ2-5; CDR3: CATSDLKRGLAGGETQYF
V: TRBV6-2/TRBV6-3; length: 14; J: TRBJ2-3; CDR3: CASSAQGYEDTQYF
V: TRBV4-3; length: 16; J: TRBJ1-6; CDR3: CASSQDEQGAGSPLHF
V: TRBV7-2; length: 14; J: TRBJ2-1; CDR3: CASRGGAGIGEQFF
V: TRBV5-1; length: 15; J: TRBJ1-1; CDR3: CASSARQGVNTEAFF
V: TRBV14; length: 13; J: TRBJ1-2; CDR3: CASSQDRIYGYTF
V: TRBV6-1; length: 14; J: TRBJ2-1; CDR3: CACSGVLSYNEQFF
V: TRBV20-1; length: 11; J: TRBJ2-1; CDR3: CSARAVGEQFF
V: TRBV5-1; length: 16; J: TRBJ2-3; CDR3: CASSFTGQGGTDTQYF
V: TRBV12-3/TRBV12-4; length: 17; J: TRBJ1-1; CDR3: CASSLEGPMAVNTEAFF
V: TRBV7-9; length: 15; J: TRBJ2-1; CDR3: CASTELGGVGNEQFF
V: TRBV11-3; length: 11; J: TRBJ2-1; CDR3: CASSFVNEQFF
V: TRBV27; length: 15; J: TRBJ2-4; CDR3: CASSLSGRAKNIQYF
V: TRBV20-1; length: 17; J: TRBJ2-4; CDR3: CSASSGTGDLAKNIQYF
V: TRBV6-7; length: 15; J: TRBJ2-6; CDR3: CASRVRSSGANVLTF
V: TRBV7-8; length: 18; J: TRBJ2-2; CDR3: CASSPRERSGGGYGELFF
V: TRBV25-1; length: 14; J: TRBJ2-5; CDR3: CASSATGDLETQYF
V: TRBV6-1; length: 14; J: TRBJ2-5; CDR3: CASSVWTAQETQYF
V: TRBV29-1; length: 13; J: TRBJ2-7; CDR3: CSVDQQGSYEQYF
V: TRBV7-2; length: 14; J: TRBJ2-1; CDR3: CASSLEGGPYEQFF